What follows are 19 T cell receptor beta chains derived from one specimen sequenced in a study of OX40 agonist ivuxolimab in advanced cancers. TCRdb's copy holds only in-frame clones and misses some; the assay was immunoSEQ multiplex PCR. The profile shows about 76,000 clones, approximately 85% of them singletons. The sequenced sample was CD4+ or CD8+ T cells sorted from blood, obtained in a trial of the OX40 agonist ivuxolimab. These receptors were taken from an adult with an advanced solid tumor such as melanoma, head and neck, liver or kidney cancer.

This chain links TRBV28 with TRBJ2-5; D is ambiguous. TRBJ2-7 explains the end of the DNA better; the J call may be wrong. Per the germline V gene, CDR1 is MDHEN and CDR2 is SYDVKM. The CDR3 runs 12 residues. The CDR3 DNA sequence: TGTGCCAGCAGTTTAACACTGTACGAGCAGTACTTC. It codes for CASSLTLYEQYF.

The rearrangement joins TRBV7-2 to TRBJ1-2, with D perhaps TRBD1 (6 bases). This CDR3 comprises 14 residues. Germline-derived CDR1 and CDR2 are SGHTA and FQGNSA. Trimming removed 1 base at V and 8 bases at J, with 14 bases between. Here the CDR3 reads CASSLGAGAEGYTF. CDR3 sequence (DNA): TGTGCCAGCAGCTTAGGAGCGGGGGCTGAAGGCTACACCTTC.

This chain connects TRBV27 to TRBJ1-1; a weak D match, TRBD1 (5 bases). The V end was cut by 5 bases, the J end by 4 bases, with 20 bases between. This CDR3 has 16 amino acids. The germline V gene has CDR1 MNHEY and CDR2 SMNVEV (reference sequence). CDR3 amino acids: CASSPSKGAKSTEAFF. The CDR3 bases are TGTGCCAGCAGTCCCTCAAAAGGGGCAAAGTCCACTGAAGCTTTCTTT.

The CDR3 here is CASSIGDETQYF. The CDR3 DNA follows: TGTGCCAGTAGTATAGGGGACGAGACCCAGTACTTC. The chain recombines TRBV19 with TRBJ2-5, with D tentatively TRBD1 or TRBD2 (5 bases each). Germline CDR1 is LNHDA and CDR2 is SQIVND (reference sequence). The length of the CDR3 is 12 residues. Deletions cut 1 base from V and 5 bases from J, with 5 bases between.

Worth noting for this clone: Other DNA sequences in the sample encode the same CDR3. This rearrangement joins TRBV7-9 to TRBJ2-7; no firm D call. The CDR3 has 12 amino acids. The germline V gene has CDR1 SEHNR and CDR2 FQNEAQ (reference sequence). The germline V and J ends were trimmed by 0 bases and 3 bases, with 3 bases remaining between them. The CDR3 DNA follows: TGTGCCAGCAGCTTAGCGGACTACGAGCAGTACTTC. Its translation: CASSLADYEQYF.

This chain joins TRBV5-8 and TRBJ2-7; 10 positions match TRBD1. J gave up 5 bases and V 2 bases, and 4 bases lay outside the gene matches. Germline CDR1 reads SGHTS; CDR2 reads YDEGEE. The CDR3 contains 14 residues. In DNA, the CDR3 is TGTGCCAGCAGCTTTACGGGACAGGGGAACGAGCAGTACTTC. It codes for CASSFTGQGNEQYF.

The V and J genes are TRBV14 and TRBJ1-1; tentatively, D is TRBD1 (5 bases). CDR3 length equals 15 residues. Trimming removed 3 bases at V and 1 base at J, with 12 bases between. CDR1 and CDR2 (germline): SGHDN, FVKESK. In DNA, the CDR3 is TGTGCCAGCAGCCAGTTCCAGGGAGGGAACACTGAAGCTTTCTTT. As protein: CASSQFQGGNTEAFF.

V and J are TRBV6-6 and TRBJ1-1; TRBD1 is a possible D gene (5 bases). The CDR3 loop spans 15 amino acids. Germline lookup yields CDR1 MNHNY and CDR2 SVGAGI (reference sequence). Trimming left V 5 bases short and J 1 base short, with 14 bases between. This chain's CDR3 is CASSKPGYRNTEAFF. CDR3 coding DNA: TGTGCCAGCAGTAAGCCAGGGTACCGGAACACTGAAGCTTTCTTT.

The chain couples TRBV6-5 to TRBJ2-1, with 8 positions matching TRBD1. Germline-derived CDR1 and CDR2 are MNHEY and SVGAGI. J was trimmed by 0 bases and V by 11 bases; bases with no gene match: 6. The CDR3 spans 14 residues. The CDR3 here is CAASQGASYNEQFF. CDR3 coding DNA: TGTGCCGCGTCCCAGGGGGCCTCCTACAATGAGCAGTTCTTC.

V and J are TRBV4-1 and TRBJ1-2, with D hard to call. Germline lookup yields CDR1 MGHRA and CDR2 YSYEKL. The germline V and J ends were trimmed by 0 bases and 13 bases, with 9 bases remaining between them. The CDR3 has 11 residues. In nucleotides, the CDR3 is TGCGCCAGCAGCCAAGAGAATTTGCCCACCTTC. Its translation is CASSQENLPTF.

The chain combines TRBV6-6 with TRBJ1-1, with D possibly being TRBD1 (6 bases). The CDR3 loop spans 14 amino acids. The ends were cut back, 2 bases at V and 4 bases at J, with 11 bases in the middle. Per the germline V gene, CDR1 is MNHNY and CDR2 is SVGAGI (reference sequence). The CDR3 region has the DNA TGTGCCAGCAGTTACGGGGGGGCTCGCACTGAAGCTTTCTTT. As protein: CASSYGGARTEAFF.

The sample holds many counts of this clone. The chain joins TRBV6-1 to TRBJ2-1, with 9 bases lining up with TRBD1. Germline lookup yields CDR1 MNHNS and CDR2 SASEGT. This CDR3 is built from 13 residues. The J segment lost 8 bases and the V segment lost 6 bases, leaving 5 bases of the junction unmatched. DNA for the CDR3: TGTGCCAGCAGAGTGGACAGGGGATATGAGCAGTTCTTC. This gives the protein CASRVDRGYEQFF.

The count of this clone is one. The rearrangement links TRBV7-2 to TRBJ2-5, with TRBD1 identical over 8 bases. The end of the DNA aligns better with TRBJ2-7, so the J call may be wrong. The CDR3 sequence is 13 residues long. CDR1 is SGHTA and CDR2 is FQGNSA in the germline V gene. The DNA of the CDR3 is TGTGCCACCGGGGACAGGAACGTCTACGAGCAGTACTTC. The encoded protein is CATGDRNVYEQYF.

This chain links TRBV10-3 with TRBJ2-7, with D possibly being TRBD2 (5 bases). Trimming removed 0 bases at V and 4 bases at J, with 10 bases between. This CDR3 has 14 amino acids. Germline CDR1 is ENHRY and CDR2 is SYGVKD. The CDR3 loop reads CAISESAGGYEQYF. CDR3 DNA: TGTGCCATCAGTGAGTCAGCCGGAGGATACGAGCAGTACTTC.

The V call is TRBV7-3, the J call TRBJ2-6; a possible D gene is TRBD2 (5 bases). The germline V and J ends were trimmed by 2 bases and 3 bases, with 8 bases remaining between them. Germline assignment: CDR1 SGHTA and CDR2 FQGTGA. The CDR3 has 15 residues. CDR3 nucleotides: TGTGCCAGCAGCTTATTCGGGGTTGGGGCCAACGTCCTGACTTTC. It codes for CASSLFGVGANVLTF.

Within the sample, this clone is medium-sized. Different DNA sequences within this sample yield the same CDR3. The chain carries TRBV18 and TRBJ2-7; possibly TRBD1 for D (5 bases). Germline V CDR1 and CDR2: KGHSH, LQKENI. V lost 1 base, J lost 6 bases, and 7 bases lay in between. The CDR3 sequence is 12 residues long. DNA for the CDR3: TGTGCCAGCTCACCACAGGGGTCCGAGCAGTACTTC. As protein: CASSPQGSEQYF.

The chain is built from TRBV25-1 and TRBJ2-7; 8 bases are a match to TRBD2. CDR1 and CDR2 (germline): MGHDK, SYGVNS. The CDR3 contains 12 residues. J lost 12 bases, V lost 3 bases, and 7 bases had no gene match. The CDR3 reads CASSEHLRGVYF. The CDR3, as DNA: TGTGCCAGCAGTGAGCATTTGCGGGGGGTGTACTTC.

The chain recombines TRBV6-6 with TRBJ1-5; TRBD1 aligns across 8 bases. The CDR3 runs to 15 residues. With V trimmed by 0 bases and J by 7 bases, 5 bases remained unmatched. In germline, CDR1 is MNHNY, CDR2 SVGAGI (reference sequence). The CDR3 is CASSYSRDRGQPQHF. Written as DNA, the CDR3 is TGTGCCAGCAGTTACTCGCGAGACAGGGGACAGCCCCAGCATTTT.

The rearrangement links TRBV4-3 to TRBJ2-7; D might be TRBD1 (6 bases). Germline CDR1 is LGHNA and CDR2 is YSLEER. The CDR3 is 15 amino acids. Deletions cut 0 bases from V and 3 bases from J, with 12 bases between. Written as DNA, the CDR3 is TGCGCCAGCAGCCAAGAGGCTCTAGGGGGCTACGAGCAGTACTTC. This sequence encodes CASSQEALGGYEQYF.